Below are 27 T cell receptor beta chains sequenced from a single sample in a study of blood T cell repertoires in COVID-19 (dated by TCRdb to 2018 to 2020). The library relied on the immunoSEQ multiplex PCR assay. The immuneACCESS repertoire file appears here via TCRdb, limited to in-frame rearrangements. These files lack a portion of the clones; in checked studies, under half of the deficit traces to unresolved V genes, and the cause of the others is not known. Recorded for this sample are 50,000 to 75,000 clones; around 80% of them occurred a single time. Of the sample, approximately 15% falls within the top ten clones. The sample was peripheral blood. The receptors were sampled from a man in his sixties with COVID-19, enrolled during active disease.

V usage is TRBV6-5 and J usage is TRBJ2-7, with D possibly TRBD2 on 7 matching bases. The CDR3 contains 13 residues. Trimming pared 5 bases from V and 6 bases from J, leaving 14 bases between. Germline V gene data show CDR1 as MNHEY and CDR2 as SVGAGI. CDR3 protein: CASSLTAGAEQYF. CDR3 bases: TGTGCCAGCAGTCTCACCGCGGGGGCCGAGCAGTACTTC.

CDR3 protein: CASSIGTIIRGYTF. The DNA of the CDR3 is TGTGCCAGTAGTATTGGAACTATTATTCGGGGCTACACCTTC. The gene calls are TRBV19 and TRBJ1-2; D call uncertain. The CDR3 is made up of 14 amino acids. V was shortened by 3 bases and J by 8 bases, with 16 bases between the two germline ends. CDR1 and CDR2 from the germline V gene are LNHDA and SQIVND (reference sequence).

The chain recombines TRBV12-5 with TRBJ1-5, with a tentative D call TRBD1 (5 bases). The V end lost 0 bases, the J end lost 7 bases, and 7 bases lay between the germline ends. The germline V gene encodes CDR1 LGHNT and CDR2 FRNRAP. The CDR3 extends over 13 amino acids. This CDR3 is CASGLVEGQPQHF. CDR3 in DNA: TGTGCTAGTGGTTTGGTGGAGGGGCAGCCCCAGCATTTT.

The chain carries TRBV9 and TRBJ2-1; 15 nucleotides match TRBD2. The CDR3 length is 15 residues. Losses at the gene ends were 2 bases for V and 10 bases for J; bases not matched to a gene: 4. Per the germline V gene, CDR1 is SGDLS and CDR2 is YYNGEE. The CDR3 sequence is CASSVEGLAGGEQFF. The CDR3 coding sequence is TGTGCCAGCAGCGTTGAGGGACTAGCGGGAGGAGAGCAGTTCTTC.

CDR3 loop: CVSGTGSSNEKLFF. The CDR3 coding sequence is TGTGTCTCCGGGACAGGGTCAAGTAATGAAAAACTGTTTTTT. J is TRBJ1-4 and V is TRBV3-1 (or the pseudogene TRBV3-2); 9 bases are a match to TRBD1. This CDR3 comprises 14 residues. CDR1 LGHDT and CDR2 YNNKEL come from the germline V gene (reference sequence).

V usage is TRBV19 and J usage is TRBJ2-1, with D possibly being TRBD2 (5 bases). The CDR3 contains 15 residues. V lost 5 bases and J 1 base, leaving 12 bases between the germline ends. From germline, CDR1 is LNHDA and CDR2 SQIVND (reference sequence). CDR3 region: CASSPGVPSYNEQFF. The CDR3, as DNA: TGTGCCAGTAGTCCCGGGGTCCCATCCTACAATGAGCAGTTCTTC.

This clone was counted only a few times. The CDR3 region has the DNA TGTGCCAGCAGTGAAAGAGAGGTGGTAACTGGAAACACCATATATTTT. Amino acids: CASSEREVVTGNTIYF. The chain employs TRBV6-1 and TRBJ1-3, with D unclear. The V end lost 2 bases, the J end lost 2 bases, and 13 bases lay between the germline ends. This CDR3 contains 16 residues. Germline-derived CDR1 and CDR2 are MNHNS and SASEGT.

This chain connects TRBV28 to TRBJ1-2; weak D call: TRBD1 (5 bases). Germline V gene sequence: CDR1 MDHEN, CDR2 SYDVKM. CDR3 length: 14 residues. Trimming took off 2 bases at V and 3 bases at J, with 10 bases between the two ends. Here the CDR3 reads CASSLGQGYYGYTF. CDR3 DNA: TGTGCCAGCAGTTTAGGCCAGGGCTACTATGGCTACACCTTC.

The V call is TRBV30, the J call TRBJ2-2; TRBD1 matches at 7 bases. Per the germline V gene, CDR1 is GTSNPN and CDR2 is SVGIG (reference sequence). This CDR3 contains 15 residues. V was clipped by 0 bases and J by 6 bases; unmatched bases: 7. The CDR3 DNA reads as TGTGCCTGGAGTGTGGGGCAGGGGGTCGCCGGGGAGCTGTTTTTT. Amino acids: CAWSVGQGVAGELFF.

V usage is TRBV6-1 and J usage is TRBJ2-3; D unresolved. Germline CDR1 reads MNHNS; CDR2 reads SASEGT. The CDR3 has 14 amino acids. The ends were cut back, 3 bases at V and 2 bases at J, with 9 bases in the middle. The CDR3 DNA reads TGTGCCAGCAGTGAGAGACACTTCACAGATACGCAGTATTTT. Its protein is CASSERHFTDTQYF.

The CDR3 nucleotides read TGCGCCAGCAGCTTGGACGCGCAAGAGACCCAGTACTTC. Translation gives CASSLDAQETQYF. V usage is TRBV5-1 and J usage is TRBJ2-5; D remains ambiguous. This CDR3 is built from 13 residues. Trimming removed 0 bases from V and 2 bases from J, with 5 bases in between. The V gene's germline CDR1 is SGHRS and CDR2 YFSETQ.

This chain joins TRBV5-3 and TRBJ1-5; D call uncertain. TRBV5-3 counts as an open reading frame of uncertain function. Trimming cost V 5 bases and J 6 bases, with 15 bases left between them. The CDR3 spans 14 residues. CDR3 region: CARRSDDEGQPQHF. CDR3 in DNA: TGTGCCAGAAGATCAGACGATGAGGGTCAGCCCCAGCATTTT.

The chain carries TRBV2 and TRBJ1-1, with TRBD1 matching 10 bases. Germline values: CDR1 SNHLY, CDR2 FYNNEI. Trimming removed 0 bases from V and 9 bases from J; junction bases left unmatched: 1. CDR3 length: 13 amino acids. The CDR3: CASSEATGGKAFF. CDR3 sequence (DNA): TGTGCCAGCAGTGAAGCGACAGGGGGCAAAGCTTTCTTT.

The V gene is TRBV6-5, the J gene TRBJ2-7, with D maybe TRBD2 (5 bases). The V gene's germline CDR1 is MNHEY and CDR2 SVGAGI. Trimming shortened V by 5 bases and J by 6 bases, and 14 bases separated the two germline ends. CDR3 length: 13 residues. CDR3 coding DNA: TGTGCCAGCAGTCGAGAAAGCGGTGGCGAGCAGTACTTC. Its translation is CASSRESGGEQYF.

In this sample, this clone turned up once. The chain couples TRBV3-1 (or the pseudogene TRBV3-2) to TRBJ2-1; TRBD2 aligns across 8 bases. V lost 2 bases, J lost 2 bases, and 5 bases stayed unmatched. Per germline, CDR1 LGHDT and CDR2 YNNKEL (reference sequence). The CDR3 sequence is 16 residues long. The CDR3, as DNA: TGTGCCAGCAGCCAAATGGCGGGAGGTGCCTACAATGAGCAGTTCTTC. Translating it yields CASSQMAGGAYNEQFF.

The gene calls are TRBV2 and TRBJ1-1, with 8 bases matching TRBD1. The V gene end was trimmed by 6 bases and the J gene end by 5 bases; junction bases not matched to a gene: 8. The CDR3 is 14 residues long. Germline V gene lookup returns CDR1 SNHLY and CDR2 FYNNEI. The CDR3 DNA follows: TGTGCCAGCAGGGATAGGACAGGGCATACTGAAGCTTTCTTT. This sequence encodes CASRDRTGHTEAFF.

The chain carries TRBV2 and TRBJ2-7, with 7 bases aligning to TRBD2. J lost 4 bases, V lost 7 bases, and 7 bases had no gene match. Germline assignment: CDR1 SNHLY and CDR2 FYNNEI. CDR3 size: 13 residues. The CDR3 region has the DNA TGTGCCAGCAAGGTGGCGGGGGTGTACGAGCAGTACTTC. Its protein is CASKVAGVYEQYF.

V gene TRBV5-1 combines with J gene TRBJ2-5; a possible D gene is TRBD1 (6 bases). CDR1 and CDR2 from the germline V gene are SGHRS and YFSETQ. CDR3 size: 16 residues. V shed 0 bases and J shed 2 bases, with 14 bases lying between them. DNA of the CDR3: TGCGCCAGCAGCTTGGGCCCCGCAGGGGAACAAGAGACCCAGTACTTC. This encodes CASSLGPAGEQETQYF.

The V and J genes are TRBV28 and TRBJ1-5; 7 positions match TRBD1. The germline V gene encodes CDR1 MDHEN and CDR2 SYDVKM. The CDR3 loop spans 12 amino acids. The V and J ends lost 6 bases and 6 bases, in that order; junction bases with no gene match: 2. The CDR3 spells CASRTGIQPQHF. The CDR3 region has the DNA TGTGCCAGCAGGACAGGGATTCAGCCCCAGCATTTT.

The chain employs TRBV30 and TRBJ2-3, with 7 bases lining up with TRBD2. V was clipped by 3 bases and J by 2 bases; unmatched bases: 8. Germline V gene lookup returns CDR1 GTSNPN and CDR2 SVGIG (reference sequence). This CDR3 is 15 amino acids long. The CDR3 loop reads CAWSRGAGPTDTQYF. The CDR3 coding sequence is TGTGCCTGGAGCCGGGGAGCGGGGCCCACAGATACGCAGTATTTT.

The chain employs TRBV24-1 and TRBJ1-2; tentatively, D is TRBD1 (5 bases). Germline loops: CDR1 KGHDR, CDR2 SFDVKD. Between the trimmed V and J ends, which lost 5 bases and 7 bases, there was a span of 13 bases. The CDR3 has 13 residues. The CDR3 loop reads CATSARGGVGYTF. For the CDR3, the DNA is TGTGCCACCAGTGCCAGAGGAGGGGTTGGCTACACCTTC.

The chain joins TRBV19 to TRBJ1-2; no clear D gene. The CDR3 loop spans 11 amino acids. Germline CDR1 is LNHDA and CDR2 is SQIVND (reference sequence). V gave up 1 base and J gave up 8 bases, with 5 bases separating them. CDR3 bases: TGTGCCAGTAGTATAGGTTCGGGCTACACCTTC. Protein sequence: CASSIGSGYTF. The full variable domain, in which reference TRBV19 and TRBJ1-2 provide the parts outside the CDR3, is DGGITQSPKYLFRKEGQNVTLSCEQNLNHDAMYWYRQDPGQGLRLIYYSQIVNDFQKGDIAEGYSVSREKKESFPLTVTSAQKNPTAFYLCASSIGSGYTFGSGTRLTVV.

This clone was counted a few times. CDR3 amino acids: CASSLNSGVLSYNEQFF. CDR3 bases: TGTGCCAGCAGCCTAAATAGCGGGGTTCTCTCCTACAATGAGCAGTTCTTC. This chain uses TRBV7-6 with TRBJ2-1; 8 positions agree with TRBD2. The germline CDR1 and CDR2 sequences are SGHVS and FNYEAQ. J gave up 0 bases and V 5 bases, and 9 bases lay outside the gene matches. The CDR3 is 17 residues long. The whole variable domain, remainder taken from reference TRBV7-6 and TRBJ2-1, is GAGVSQSPRYKVTKRGQDVALRCDPISGHVSLYWYRQALGQGPEFLTYFNYEAQQDKSGLPNDRFSAERPEGSISTLTIQRTEQRDSAMYRCASSLNSGVLSYNEQFFGPGTRLTVL.

The J gene is TRBJ2-1, the V gene TRBV27; weak D call: TRBD2 (5 bases). Germline V lookup: CDR1 MNHEY, CDR2 SMNVEV (reference sequence). The V and J ends lost 8 bases and 1 base respectively, with 9 bases between them. This CDR3 is built from 13 residues. This CDR3 reads CASAVASYNEQFF. DNA of the CDR3: TGTGCCAGCGCAGTAGCGTCCTACAATGAGCAGTTCTTC.

The CDR3 sequence is CASSSGDAEAFF. CDR3 DNA: TGTGCCAGCAGCTCGGGGGACGCTGAAGCTTTCTTT. This sequence joins TRBV6-5 and TRBJ1-1; possibly TRBD1 for D (5 bases). The V gene lost 6 bases and the J gene lost 6 bases, with 11 bases spanning the gap. Germline CDR1 MNHEY, CDR2 SVGAGI. The CDR3 has 12 amino acids.

This chain joins TRBV7-9 and TRBJ2-4, with 8 nucleotides matching TRBD2. The CDR3 runs to 17 residues. From germline, CDR1 is SEHNR and CDR2 FQNEAQ (reference sequence). The V gene end was trimmed by 2 bases and the J gene end by 0 bases; junction bases not matched to a gene: 6. The CDR3 region has the DNA TGTGCCAGCAGCTTAAAGCGGGAGAAGCTAGCCAAAAACATTCAGTACTTC. It encodes CASSLKREKLAKNIQYF.

CDR3 amino acids: CASSPPGLSGDEQFF. Here the CDR3 DNA reads TGTGCCAGCAGCCCCCCCGGGCTGTCGGGGGATGAGCAGTTCTTC. The chain uses TRBV13 and TRBJ2-1; a weak D match, TRBD2 (6 bases). The V and J ends lost 5 bases and 8 bases respectively, with 19 bases between them. The germline V gene has CDR1 PRHDT and CDR2 FYEKMQ (reference sequence). The CDR3 length is 15 residues.